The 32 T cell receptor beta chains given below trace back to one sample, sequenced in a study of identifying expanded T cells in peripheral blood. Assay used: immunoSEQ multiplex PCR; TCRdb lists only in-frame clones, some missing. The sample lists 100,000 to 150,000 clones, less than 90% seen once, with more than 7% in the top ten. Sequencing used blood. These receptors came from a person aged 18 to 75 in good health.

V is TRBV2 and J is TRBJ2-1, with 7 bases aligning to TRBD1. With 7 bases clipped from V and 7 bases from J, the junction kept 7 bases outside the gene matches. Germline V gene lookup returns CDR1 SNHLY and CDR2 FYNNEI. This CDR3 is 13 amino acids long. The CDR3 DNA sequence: TGTGCCAGCACTTACAGGGGTTCGAATGAGCAGTTCTTC. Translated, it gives CASTYRGSNEQFF.

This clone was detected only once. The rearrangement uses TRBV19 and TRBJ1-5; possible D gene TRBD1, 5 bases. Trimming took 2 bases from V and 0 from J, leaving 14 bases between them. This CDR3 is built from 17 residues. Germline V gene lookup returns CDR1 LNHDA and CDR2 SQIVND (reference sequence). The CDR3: CASSILGRGYSNQPQHF. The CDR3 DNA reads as TGTGCCAGTAGTATATTGGGAAGGGGTTATAGCAATCAGCCCCAGCATTTT.

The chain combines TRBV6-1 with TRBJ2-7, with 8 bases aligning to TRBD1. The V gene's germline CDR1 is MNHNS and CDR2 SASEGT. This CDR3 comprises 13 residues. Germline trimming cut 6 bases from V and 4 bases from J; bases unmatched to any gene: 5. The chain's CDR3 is CASRTTGAYEQYF. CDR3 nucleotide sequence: TGTGCCAGCAGGACGACAGGGGCTTACGAGCAGTACTTC.

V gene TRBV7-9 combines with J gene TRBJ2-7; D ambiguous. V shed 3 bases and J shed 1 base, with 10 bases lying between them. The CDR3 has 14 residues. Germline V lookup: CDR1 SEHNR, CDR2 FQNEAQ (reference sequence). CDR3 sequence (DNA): TGTGCCAGCAGCTTGCAAGGAAGTTCCTACGAGCAGTACTTC. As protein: CASSLQGSSYEQYF.

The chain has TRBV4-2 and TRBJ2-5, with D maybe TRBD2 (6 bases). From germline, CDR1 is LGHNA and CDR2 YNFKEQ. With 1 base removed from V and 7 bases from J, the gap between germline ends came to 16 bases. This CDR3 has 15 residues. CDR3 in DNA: TGTGCCAGCAGCCAAGCCCCTAGCGTGGGGGTGACCCAGTACTTC. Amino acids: CASSQAPSVGVTQYF.

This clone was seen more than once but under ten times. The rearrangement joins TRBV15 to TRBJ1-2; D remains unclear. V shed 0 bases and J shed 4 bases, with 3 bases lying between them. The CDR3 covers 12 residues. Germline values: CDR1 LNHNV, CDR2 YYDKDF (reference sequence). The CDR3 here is CATSRDAYGYTF. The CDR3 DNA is TGTGCCACCAGCAGAGATGCCTATGGCTACACCTTC.

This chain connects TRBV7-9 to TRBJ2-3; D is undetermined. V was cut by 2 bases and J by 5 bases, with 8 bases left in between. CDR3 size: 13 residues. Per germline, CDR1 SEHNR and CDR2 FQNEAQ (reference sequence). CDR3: CASSLYVGDTQYF. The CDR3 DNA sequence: TGTGCCAGCAGCTTATACGTTGGAGATACGCAGTATTTT.

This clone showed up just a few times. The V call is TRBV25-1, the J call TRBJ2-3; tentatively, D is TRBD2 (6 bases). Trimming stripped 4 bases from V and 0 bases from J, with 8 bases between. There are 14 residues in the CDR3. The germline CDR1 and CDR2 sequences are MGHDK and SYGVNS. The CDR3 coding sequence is TGTGCCAGCAGTGTTGGACTAAGCACAGATACGCAGTATTTT. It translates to CASSVGLSTDTQYF.

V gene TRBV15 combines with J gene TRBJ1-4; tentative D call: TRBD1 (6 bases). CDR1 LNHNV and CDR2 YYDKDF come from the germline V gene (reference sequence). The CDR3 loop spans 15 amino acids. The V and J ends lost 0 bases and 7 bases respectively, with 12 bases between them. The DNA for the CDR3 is TGTGCCACCAGCAGAGAAACAGGGAATGTTGAAAAACTGTTTTTT. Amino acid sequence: CATSRETGNVEKLFF. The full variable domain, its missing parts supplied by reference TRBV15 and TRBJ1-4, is DAMVIQNPRYQVTQFGKPVTLSCSQTLNHNVMYWYQQKSSQAPKLLFHYYDKDFNNEADTPDNFQSRRPNTSFCFLDIRSPGLGDTAMYLCATSRETGNVEKLFFGSGTQLSVL.

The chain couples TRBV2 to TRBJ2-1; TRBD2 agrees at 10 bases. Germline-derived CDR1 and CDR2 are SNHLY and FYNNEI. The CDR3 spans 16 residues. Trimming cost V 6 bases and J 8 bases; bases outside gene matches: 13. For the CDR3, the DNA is TGTGCCAGCAGCGCTAACCCTAGCGGGAGTAGGGATGAGCAGTTCTTC. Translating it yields CASSANPSGSRDEQFF.

CDR3 residues: CASSPEFRGRYEQYF. The CDR3 region has the DNA TGTGCCAGCAGCCCAGAATTTCGGGGGAGGTACGAGCAGTACTTC. The rearrangement uses TRBV7-8 and TRBJ2-7; D is perhaps TRBD2 (6 bases). CDR1 is SGHVS and CDR2 is FQNEAQ in the germline V gene. Between the trimmed V and J ends, which lost 5 bases and 4 bases, there was a span of 18 bases. The CDR3 length is 15 residues.

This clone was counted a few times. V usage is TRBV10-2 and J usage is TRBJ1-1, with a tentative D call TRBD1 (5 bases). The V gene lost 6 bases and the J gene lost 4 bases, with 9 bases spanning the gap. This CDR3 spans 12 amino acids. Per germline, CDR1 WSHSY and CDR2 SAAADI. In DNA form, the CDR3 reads TGCGCCAGCAGCGGGACGGCCACTGAAGCTTTCTTT. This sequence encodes CASSGTATEAFF.

The CDR3 region has the DNA TGTGCCAGCAGCAACAGGGGAGAAGTCGAGCAGTACTTC. Translation gives CASSNRGEVEQYF. The rearrangement links TRBV11-3 to TRBJ2-7; 7 positions match TRBD1. The CDR3 loop spans 13 amino acids. Germline V gene data show CDR1 as SGHNT and CDR2 as YENEEA. V lost 5 bases and J lost 6; bases outside the gene matches: 7.

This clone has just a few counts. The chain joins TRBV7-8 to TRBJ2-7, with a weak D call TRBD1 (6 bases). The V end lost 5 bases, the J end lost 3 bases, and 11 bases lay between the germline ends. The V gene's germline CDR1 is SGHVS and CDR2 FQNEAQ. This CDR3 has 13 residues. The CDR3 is CASSPWTDYEQYF. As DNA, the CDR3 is TGTGCCAGCAGCCCGTGGACAGACTACGAGCAGTACTTC. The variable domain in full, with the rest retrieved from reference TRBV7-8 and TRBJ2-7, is GAGVSQSPRYKVAKRGQDVALRCDPISGHVSLFWYQQALGQGPEFLTYFQNEAQLDKSGLPSDRFFAERPEGSVSTLKIQRTQQEDSAVYLCASSPWTDYEQYFGPGTRLTVT.

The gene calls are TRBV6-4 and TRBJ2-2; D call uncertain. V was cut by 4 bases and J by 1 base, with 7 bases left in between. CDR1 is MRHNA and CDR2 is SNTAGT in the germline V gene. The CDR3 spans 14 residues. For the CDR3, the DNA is TGTGCCAGCAGTGTGGTCCTGAACACCGGGGAGCTGTTTTTT. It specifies CASSVVLNTGELFF.

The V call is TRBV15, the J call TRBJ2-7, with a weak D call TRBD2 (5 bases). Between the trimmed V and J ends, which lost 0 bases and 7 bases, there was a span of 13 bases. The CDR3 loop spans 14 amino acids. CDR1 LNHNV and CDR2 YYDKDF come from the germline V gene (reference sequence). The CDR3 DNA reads TGTGCCACCAGCAGAGATAGCCGGGATGGGGAGCAGTACTTC. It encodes CATSRDSRDGEQYF. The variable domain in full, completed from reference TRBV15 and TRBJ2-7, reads DAMVIQNPRYQVTQFGKPVTLSCSQTLNHNVMYWYQQKSSQAPKLLFHYYDKDFNNEADTPDNFQSRRPNTSFCFLDIRSPGLGDTAMYLCATSRDSRDGEQYFGPGTRLTVT.

This CDR3 is CAWTGGLGNQPQHF. CDR3 coding DNA: TGTGCCTGGACAGGGGGCTTGGGCAATCAGCCCCAGCATTTT. This sequence joins TRBV30 and TRBJ1-5, with 8 bases that match TRBD1. Trimming took 4 bases from V and 2 from J; bases not matched to a gene: 4. Germline values: CDR1 GTSNPN, CDR2 SVGIG (reference sequence). The CDR3 contains 14 residues.

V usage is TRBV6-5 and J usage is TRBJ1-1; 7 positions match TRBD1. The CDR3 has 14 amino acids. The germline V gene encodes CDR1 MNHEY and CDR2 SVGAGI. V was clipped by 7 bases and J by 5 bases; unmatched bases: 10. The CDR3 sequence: CASKRDSQITEAFF. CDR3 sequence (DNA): TGTGCCAGCAAGAGGGACAGTCAGATAACTGAAGCTTTCTTT.

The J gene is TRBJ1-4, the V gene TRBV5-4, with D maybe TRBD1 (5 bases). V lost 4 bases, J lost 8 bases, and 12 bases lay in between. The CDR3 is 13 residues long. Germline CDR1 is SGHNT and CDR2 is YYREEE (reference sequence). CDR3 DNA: TGTGCCAGCAGCCCACGCCAGGGCGAAAAACTGTTTTTT. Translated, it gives CASSPRQGEKLFF.

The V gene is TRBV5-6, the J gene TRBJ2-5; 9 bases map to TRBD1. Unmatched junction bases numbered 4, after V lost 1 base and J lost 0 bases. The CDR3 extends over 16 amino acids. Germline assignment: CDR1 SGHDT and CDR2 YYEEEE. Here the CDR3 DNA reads TGTGCCAGCAGCTTGTTAGACAGGGGGTACCAAGAGACCCAGTACTTC. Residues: CASSLLDRGYQETQYF.

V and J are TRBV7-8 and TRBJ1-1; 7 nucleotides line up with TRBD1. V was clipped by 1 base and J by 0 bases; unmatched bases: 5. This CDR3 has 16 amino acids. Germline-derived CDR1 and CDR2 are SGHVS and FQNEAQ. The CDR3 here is CASSLVGGQMNTEAFF. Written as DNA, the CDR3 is TGTGCCAGCAGCTTAGTTGGGGGACAGATGAACACTGAAGCTTTCTTT.

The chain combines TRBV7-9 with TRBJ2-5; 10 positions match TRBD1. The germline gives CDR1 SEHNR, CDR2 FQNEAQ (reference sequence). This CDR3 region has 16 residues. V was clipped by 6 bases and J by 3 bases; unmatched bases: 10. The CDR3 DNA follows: TGTGCCAGCAGTCGGGACAGGGGCCGGGTGGAAGAGACCCAGTACTTC. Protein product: CASSRDRGRVEETQYF. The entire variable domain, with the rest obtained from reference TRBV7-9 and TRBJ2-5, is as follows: DTGVSQNPRHKITKRGQNVTFRCDPISEHNRLYWYRQTLGQGPEFLTYFQNEAQLEKSRLLSDRFSAERPKGSFSTLEIQRTEQGDSAMYLCASSRDRGRVEETQYFGPGTRLLVL.

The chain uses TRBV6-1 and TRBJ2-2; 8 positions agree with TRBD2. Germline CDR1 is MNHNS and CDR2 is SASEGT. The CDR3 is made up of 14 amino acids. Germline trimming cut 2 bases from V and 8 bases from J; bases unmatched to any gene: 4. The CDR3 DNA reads TGTGCCAGCAGTGAATTTAGCGGGAAAGGGGAGCTGTTTTTT. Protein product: CASSEFSGKGELFF.

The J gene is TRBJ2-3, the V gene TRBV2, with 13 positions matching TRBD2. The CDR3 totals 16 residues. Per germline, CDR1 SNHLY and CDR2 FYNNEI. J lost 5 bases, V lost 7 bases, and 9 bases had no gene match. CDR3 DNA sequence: TGTGCCAGCATCCGAGCACTAGCGGGAGGGGTAGATACGCAGTATTTT. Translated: CASIRALAGGVDTQYF.

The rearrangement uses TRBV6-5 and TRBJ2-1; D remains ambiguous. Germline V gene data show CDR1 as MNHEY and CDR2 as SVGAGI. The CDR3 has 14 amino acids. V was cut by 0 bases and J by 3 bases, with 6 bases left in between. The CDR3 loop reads CASSYSFLYNEQFF. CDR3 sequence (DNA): TGTGCCAGCAGTTACTCGTTCCTCTACAATGAGCAGTTCTTC.

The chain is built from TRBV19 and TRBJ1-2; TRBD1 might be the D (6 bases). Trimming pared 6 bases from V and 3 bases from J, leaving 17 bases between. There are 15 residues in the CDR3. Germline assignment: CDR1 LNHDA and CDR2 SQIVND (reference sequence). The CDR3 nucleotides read TGTGCCAGTAGAACTCCGGGACAAGGTGACTATGGCTACACCTTC. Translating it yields CASRTPGQGDYGYTF.

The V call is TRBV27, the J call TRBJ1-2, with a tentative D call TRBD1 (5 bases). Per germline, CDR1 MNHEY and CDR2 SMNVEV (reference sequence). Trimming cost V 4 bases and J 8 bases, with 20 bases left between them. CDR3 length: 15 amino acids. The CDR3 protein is CASSSKPEGPRGYTF. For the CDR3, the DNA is TGTGCCAGCAGTTCAAAACCCGAGGGACCGAGGGGCTACACCTTC.

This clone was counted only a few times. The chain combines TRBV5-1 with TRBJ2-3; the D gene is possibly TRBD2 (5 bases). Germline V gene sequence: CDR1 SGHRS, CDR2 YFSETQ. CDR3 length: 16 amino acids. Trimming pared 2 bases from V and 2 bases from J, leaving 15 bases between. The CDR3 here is CASSLVSAAPTDTQYF. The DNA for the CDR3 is TGCGCCAGCAGCTTAGTGTCAGCGGCGCCCACAGATACGCAGTATTTT.

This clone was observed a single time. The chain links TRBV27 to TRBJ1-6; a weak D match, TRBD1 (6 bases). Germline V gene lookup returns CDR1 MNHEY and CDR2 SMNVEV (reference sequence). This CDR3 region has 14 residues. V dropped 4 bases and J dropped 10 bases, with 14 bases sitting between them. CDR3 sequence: CASSYLAGESPLHF. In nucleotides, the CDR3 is TGTGCCAGCAGTTATTTGGCAGGGGAATCACCCCTCCACTTT.

The CDR3 DNA reads as TGTGCCAGCAGCCTTTCAACTGGTTACGAGCAGTACTTC. Translation gives CASSLSTGYEQYF. V is TRBV7-2 and J is TRBJ2-7; D is undetermined. This CDR3 has 13 amino acids. The V gene lost 5 bases and the J gene lost 4 bases, with 12 bases spanning the gap. CDR1 and CDR2 (germline): SGHTA, FQGNSA.

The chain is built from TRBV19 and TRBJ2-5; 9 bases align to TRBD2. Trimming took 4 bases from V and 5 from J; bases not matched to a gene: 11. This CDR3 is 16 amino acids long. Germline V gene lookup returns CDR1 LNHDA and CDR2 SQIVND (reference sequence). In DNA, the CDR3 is TGTGCCAGTAGTAACCTTGTTGTGAGCGGGGGGGAGACCCAGTACTTC. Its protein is CASSNLVVSGGETQYF. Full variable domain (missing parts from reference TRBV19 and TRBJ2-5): DGGITQSPKYLFRKEGQNVTLSCEQNLNHDAMYWYRQDPGQGLRLIYYSQIVNDFQKGDIAEGYSVSREKKESFPLTVTSAQKNPTAFYLCASSNLVVSGGETQYFGPGTRLLVL.

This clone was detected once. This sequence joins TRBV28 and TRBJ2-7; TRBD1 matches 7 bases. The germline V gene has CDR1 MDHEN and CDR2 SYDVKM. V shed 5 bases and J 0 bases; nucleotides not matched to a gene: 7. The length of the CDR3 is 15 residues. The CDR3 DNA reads TGTGCCAGCAGTCCCGGGGACAGCCACTCCTACGAGCAGTACTTC. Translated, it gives CASSPGDSHSYEQYF. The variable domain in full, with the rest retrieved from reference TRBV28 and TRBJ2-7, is DVKVTQSSRYLVKRTGEKVFLECVQDMDHENMFWYRQDPGLGLRLIYFSYDVKMKEKGDIPEGYSVSREKKERFSLILESASTNQTSMYLCASSPGDSHSYEQYFGPGTRLTVT.